The 14 T cell receptor beta chains given below trace back to one sample, sequenced in a study of T cell responses to AZD1222 COVID-19 vaccine. TCRdb's copy holds only in-frame clones and misses some; the assay was immunoSEQ multiplex PCR. The table has about 130,000 clones, more than 80% seen once. Sequenced here: peripheral blood, sampled 28 days after the second AZD1222 dose. The receptors were sampled from an adult who received the AZD1222 COVID-19 vaccine.

The V gene is TRBV18, the J gene TRBJ1-5; 10 nucleotides align to TRBD1. Trimming removed 3 bases from V and 2 bases from J; junction bases left unmatched: 7. Per the germline V gene, CDR1 is KGHSH and CDR2 is LQKENI. This CDR3 comprises 17 residues. Here the CDR3 DNA reads TGTGCCAGCTCACCGGGAATCGGGACAGGGGGCAATCAGCCCCAGCATTTT. Encoded protein: CASSPGIGTGGNQPQHF.

The V and J genes are TRBV6-5 and TRBJ2-5; 8 nucleotides match TRBD1. This CDR3 has 15 residues. V gave up 6 bases and J gave up 2 bases; unmatched junction bases: 8. Germline V gene data show CDR1 as MNHEY and CDR2 as SVGAGI. In DNA form, the CDR3 reads TGTGCCAGCAGCCGAGGACAGGGAAGGCAAGAGACCCAGTACTTC. Residues: CASSRGQGRQETQYF.

The chain links TRBV9 to TRBJ2-5; 13 bases match TRBD2. The J segment lost 5 bases and the V segment lost 4 bases, leaving 11 bases of the junction unmatched. Germline assignment: CDR1 SGDLS and CDR2 YYNGEE. The CDR3 has 17 residues. The CDR3 DNA reads as TGTGCCAGCAGCCTAGGTGGACTAGCGGGGGAATGGGAGACCCAGTACTTC. This translates into CASSLGGLAGEWETQYF.

The V gene is TRBV19, the J gene TRBJ1-2; TRBD1 matches at 10 bases. The CDR3 length is 16 residues. Germline values: CDR1 LNHDA, CDR2 SQIVND (reference sequence). V dropped 6 bases and J dropped 2; count of bases not matched to a gene: 9. DNA for the CDR3: TGTGCCAGTAGAATCCCAGGACAGGGGGTAAACTATGGCTACACCTTC. It yields the protein CASRIPGQGVNYGYTF.

The V and J genes are TRBV7-6 and TRBJ2-5; D is ambiguous. Germline assignment: CDR1 SGHVS and CDR2 FNYEAQ. CDR3 size: 11 residues. CDR3 sequence reads: CGVESQETQYF. The CDR3 nucleotides are TGTGGGGTAGAGTCCCAAGAGACCCAGTACTTC.

The CDR3 coding sequence is TGTGCCAGCAGCTTGCAGGCAGGGCAAGAGACCCAGTACTTC. Its translation: CASSLQAGQETQYF. The V and J genes are TRBV5-4 and TRBJ2-5; tentatively, D is TRBD1 (5 bases). The CDR3 totals 14 residues. V was clipped by 1 base and J by 2 bases, with 9 bases between them. Germline V CDR1 and CDR2: SGHNT, YYREEE (reference sequence).

The gene calls are TRBV7-2 and TRBJ2-1; 7 bases are a match to TRBD2. In germline, CDR1 is SGHTA, CDR2 FQGNSA. Losses at the gene ends were 5 bases for V and 5 bases for J; bases not matched to a gene: 9. This CDR3 has 15 amino acids. The CDR3 loop is CASSTRTSPNNEQFF. The CDR3 DNA reads as TGTGCCAGCAGCACACGGACTAGTCCGAACAATGAGCAGTTCTTC.

The V and J genes are TRBV7-8 and TRBJ2-7, with D possibly matching TRBD1 (5 bases). Germline lookup yields CDR1 SGHVS and CDR2 FQNEAQ. Trimming removed 1 base at V and 5 bases at J, with 15 bases between. This CDR3 has 15 amino acids. DNA for the CDR3: TGTGCCAGCAGCTTAGTGGGAACTCAGGGAAACGAGCAGTACTTC. It yields the protein CASSLVGTQGNEQYF.

The V and J genes are TRBV9 and TRBJ1-5; the D gene is possibly TRBD1 (6 bases). Germline V gene data show CDR1 as SGDLS and CDR2 as YYNGEE. The length of the CDR3 is 15 residues. V shed 1 base and J shed 5 bases, with 13 bases lying between them. The CDR3 coding sequence is TGTGCCAGCAGCGTAAATACAGGGTCCCATCAGCCCCAGCATTTT. It specifies CASSVNTGSHQPQHF. Full variable domain (remainder filled in from reference TRBV9 and TRBJ1-5): DSGVTQTPKHLITATGQRVTLRCSPRSGDLSVYWYQQSLDQGLQFLIQYYNGEERAKGNILERFSAQQFPDLHSELNLSSLELGDSALYFCASSVNTGSHQPQHFGDGTRLSIL.

The chain links TRBV2 to TRBJ2-1; D might be TRBD2 (6 bases). The CDR3 sequence is 14 residues long. Trimming took 5 bases from V and 6 from J, leaving 14 bases between them. Germline CDR1 reads SNHLY; CDR2 reads FYNNEI. The CDR3 here is CASSTRDWSNEQFF. The CDR3 DNA follows: TGTGCCAGCAGTACCCGGGACTGGAGCAATGAGCAGTTCTTC.

The CDR3 coding sequence is TGTGCCAGCAGTGAAAGGGGCACCATAAATGGCTACACCTTC. It translates to CASSERGTINGYTF. The gene calls are TRBV2 and TRBJ1-2, with D tentatively TRBD1 (5 bases). Germline CDR1 reads SNHLY; CDR2 reads FYNNEI. V was clipped by 2 bases and J by 6 bases, with 13 bases between them. This CDR3 is 14 amino acids long.

The V call is TRBV18, the J call TRBJ1-6, with D possibly matching TRBD1 (6 bases). CDR1 is KGHSH and CDR2 is LQKENI in the germline V gene. The CDR3 totals 14 residues. V lost 2 bases and J 8 bases, leaving 10 bases between the germline ends. The CDR3 DNA is TGTGCCAGCTCACCATCGGGGGCAGATTCACCCCTCCACTTT. Translated: CASSPSGADSPLHF.

The chain recombines TRBV5-1 with TRBJ2-5; D perhaps matches TRBD2 (8 bases). V dropped 2 bases and J dropped 1 base, with 15 bases sitting between them. The germline CDR1 and CDR2 sequences are SGHRS and YFSETQ. This CDR3 contains 16 residues. The DNA for the CDR3 is TGCGCCAGCAGCTTTAGCGGGACAGAAGTCCAAGAGACCCAGTACTTC. This encodes CASSFSGTEVQETQYF.

The chain couples TRBV24-1 to TRBJ2-4; the D call may be TRBD1 or TRBD2 (5 bases each). Germline loops: CDR1 KGHDR, CDR2 SFDVKD. The ends were cut back, 4 bases at V and 9 bases at J, with 15 bases in the middle. This CDR3 is built from 14 residues. CDR3 nucleotide sequence: TGTGCCACCAGTGACCCCGCGAGGGGCGTCATTCAGTACTTC. It encodes CATSDPARGVIQYF.